Given below is one T cell receptor beta chain in context. CDR1 is SGHTA and CDR2 is FQGNSA in the germline V gene. V shed 3 bases and J shed 5 bases, with 14 bases lying between them. The CDR3 spans 16 residues. These data come from a study of T cell responses to AZD1222 COVID-19 vaccine. Here immunoSEQ multiplex PCR was the method, and the copy in TCRdb shows in-frame clones only, minus some. The table has under 50,000 clones, around 91% seen once. The sequenced sample was peripheral blood, obtained 28 days after the second AZD1222 dose. The chain uses TRBV7-2 and TRBJ1-6; tentatively, D is TRBD1 (5 bases). The TCR originated in an adult who received the AZD1222 COVID-19 vaccine. This CDR3 reads CASSLEGPGNNSPLHF. The CDR3 coding sequence is TGTGCCAGCAGCTTGGAGGGACCCGGGAATAATTCACCCCTCCACTTT.